The clone carrying this T cell receptor (beta chain) was seen a handful of times. In the authors' methods: Scientists estimated how many nucleated cells there were by amplifying reference gene primers. Profiling relied on immunoSEQ multiplex PCR, and the TCRdb table lists in-frame clones only, not all of them. V, J and clone size reflect that table, while D and trimming were determined from the DNA. The table has over 140,000 clones, 75% to 80% seen once. V was shortened by 4 bases and J by 6 bases, with 11 bases between the two germline ends. This CDR3 spans 13 amino acids. The germline CDR1 and CDR2 sequences are LGHNA and YNFKEQ. This sample stems from a study of blood T cell repertoires in COVID-19. Symptom resolution, clearance, or two negative PCRs marked the recovered donors of Cohort 3.

The chain has TRBV4-2 and TRBJ2-3; D unclear. The specimen was PBMCs or T cells enriched from blood (not recorded which). The TCR sequence derives from a woman aged 45-65 years who had recovered from COVID-19. The CDR3 nucleotides read TGTGCCAGCAGCCGCATCCTGCAGGATACGCAGTATTTT. This translates into CASSRILQDTQYF.